The 3 T cell receptor beta chains below were found in one sample sequenced in a study of beta chain features in type 1 diabetes. The isolated RNA, all of it, was reverse transcribed, so expressed TCRB transcripts were what got sequenced. The repertoire was sequenced with immunoSEQ multiplex PCR; TCRdb's copy has only in-frame clones and lacks some. The sample has 400,000 to 600,000 clones, approximately 30% seen once. The specimen was naive CD4+ T cells from blood. The receptor source for this set is a man between 18 and 29 years old in good health.

V usage is TRBV19 and J usage is TRBJ1-2; D ambiguous. V was clipped by 6 bases and J by 1 base, with 6 bases between them. The CDR3 is made up of 12 amino acids. The germline gives CDR1 LNHDA, CDR2 SQIVND (reference sequence). This chain's CDR3 is CASSLGNYGYTF. CDR3 nucleotide sequence: TGTGCCAGTAGCCTGGGTAACTATGGCTACACCTTC.

The rearrangement joins TRBV29-1 to TRBJ2-1, with D unresolved. Trimming pared 7 bases from V and 8 bases from J, leaving 15 bases between. CDR3 length: 12 amino acids. Germline CDR1 and CDR2: SQVTM and ANQGSEA. The CDR3 loop reads CSAGVTPHEQFF. The CDR3 DNA reads as TGCAGCGCAGGAGTGACCCCCCATGAGCAGTTCTTC.

This clone was seen a few times. V and J are TRBV7-3 and TRBJ2-1; a weak D match, TRBD2 (6 bases). Germline V gene sequence: CDR1 SGHTA, CDR2 FQGTGA. The length of the CDR3 is 13 residues. The germline V and J ends were trimmed by 3 bases and 10 bases, with 13 bases remaining between them. CDR3 bases: TGTGCCAGCAGCTTTGACCATAGCGGCGAGCAGTTCTTC. It codes for CASSFDHSGEQFF.